This T cell receptor beta chain emerged from a study of human T cells and chemical hapten exposure. One entry per CDR3 protein, called by TCRdb with MiXCR from the RACE reads. The sample includes about 360,000 distinct CDR3 sequences, 4% to 5.5% of them seen just once. V lost 4 bases to trimming and J lost 6 bases; unmatched junction nucleotides: 8. The CDR3 covers 16 residues. Germline assignment: CDR1 SGHRS and CDR2 YFSETQ. Time point specified: patch test 1, 2 weeks after DPC sensitization. Specified treatment: therapeutic diphenylcyclopropenone sensitization with weekly scalp DPC. This clonotype was detected ten times or more.

The TCR was taken from a woman between 50 and 59 years old with alopecia areata. Some clones in this sample may be carry-over from other donors' samples. V gene TRBV5-1 combines with J gene TRBJ2-3; 13 positions agree with TRBD2. Sample: whole blood, taken in connection with sensitization to the hapten diphenylcyclopropenone (DPC). The CDR3 region is CASSPQGLAGIDTQYF. CDR3 coding DNA: TGCGCCAGCAGCCCCCAGGGACTAGCGGGAATTGATACGCAGTATTTT. Full variable domain (missing parts from reference TRBV5-1 and TRBJ2-3): KAGVTQTPRYLIKTRGQQVTLSCSPISGHRSVSWYQQTPGQGLQFLFEYFSETQRNKGNFPGRFSGRQFSNSRSEMNVSTLELGDSALYLCASSPQGLAGIDTQYFGPGTRLTVL.